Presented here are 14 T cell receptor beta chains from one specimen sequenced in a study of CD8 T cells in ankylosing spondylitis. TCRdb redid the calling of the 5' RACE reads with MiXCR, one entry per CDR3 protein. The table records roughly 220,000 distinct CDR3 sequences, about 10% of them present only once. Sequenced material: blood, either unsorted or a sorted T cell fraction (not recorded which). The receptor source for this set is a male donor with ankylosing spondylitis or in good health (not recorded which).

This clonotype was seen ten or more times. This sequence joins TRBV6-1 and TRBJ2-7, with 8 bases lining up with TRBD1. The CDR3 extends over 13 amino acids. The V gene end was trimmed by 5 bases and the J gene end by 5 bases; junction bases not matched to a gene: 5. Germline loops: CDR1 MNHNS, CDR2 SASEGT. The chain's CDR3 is CASSRTGLNEQYF. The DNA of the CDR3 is TGTGCCAGCAGTCGGACAGGGTTAAACGAGCAGTACTTC.

The CDR3 sequence is CSAIPWTGGEQYF. CDR3 bases: TGCAGCGCCATTCCCTGGACGGGGGGCGAGCAGTACTTC. The chain employs TRBV29-1 and TRBJ2-7, with TRBD2 identical over 7 bases. This CDR3 spans 13 amino acids. The germline gives CDR1 SQVTM, CDR2 ANQGSEA. Trimming at V came to 7 bases and at J to 6 bases, leaving 12 bases not matched to a gene.

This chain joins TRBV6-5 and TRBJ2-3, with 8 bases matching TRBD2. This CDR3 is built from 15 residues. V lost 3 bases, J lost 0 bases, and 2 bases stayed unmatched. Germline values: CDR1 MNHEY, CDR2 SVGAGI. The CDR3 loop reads CASSYKRGSTDTQYF. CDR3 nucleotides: TGTGCCAGCAGTTATAAGCGGGGGAGCACAGATACGCAGTATTTT.

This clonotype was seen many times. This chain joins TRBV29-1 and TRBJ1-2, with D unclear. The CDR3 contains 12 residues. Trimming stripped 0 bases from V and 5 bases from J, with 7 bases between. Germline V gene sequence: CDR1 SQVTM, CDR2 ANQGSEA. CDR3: CSVEDTEYGYTF. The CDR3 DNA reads TGCAGCGTTGAAGATACCGAATATGGCTACACCTTC.

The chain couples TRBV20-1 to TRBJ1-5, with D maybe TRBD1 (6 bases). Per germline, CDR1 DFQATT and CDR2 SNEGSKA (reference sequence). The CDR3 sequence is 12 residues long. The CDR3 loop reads CSTGPPNQPQHF. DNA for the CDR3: TGCAGCACAGGGCCCCCCAATCAGCCCCAGCATTTT.

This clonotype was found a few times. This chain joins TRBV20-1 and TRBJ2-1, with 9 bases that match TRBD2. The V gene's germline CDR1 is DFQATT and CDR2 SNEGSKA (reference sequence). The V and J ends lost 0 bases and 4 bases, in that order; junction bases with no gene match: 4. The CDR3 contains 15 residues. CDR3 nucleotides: TGCAGTGCTAGAGACGGCGGGGGGGTTTACAATGAGCAGTTCTTC. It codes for CSARDGGGVYNEQFF.

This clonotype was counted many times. CDR3 sequence: CASSLAGSNSPLHF. The CDR3 nucleotides read TGTGCCAGCAGCTTGGCGGGGTCTAATTCACCCCTCCACTTT. J is TRBJ1-6 and V is TRBV11-2; D unresolved. Trimming cost V 3 bases and J 6 bases, with 9 bases left between them. The CDR3 spans 14 residues. CDR1 is SGHAT, CDR2 FQNNGV, per germline.

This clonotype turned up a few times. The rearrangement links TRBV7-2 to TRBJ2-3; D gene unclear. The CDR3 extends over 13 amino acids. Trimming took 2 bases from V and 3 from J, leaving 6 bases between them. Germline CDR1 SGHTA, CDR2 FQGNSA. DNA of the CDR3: TGTGCCAGCAGCTTAATGGGTACAGATACGCAGTATTTT. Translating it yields CASSLMGTDTQYF.

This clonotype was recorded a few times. CDR3 coding DNA: TGTGCCAGCAGCTCCCGGGACTGGGATGGCTACACCTTC. Encoded protein: CASSSRDWDGYTF. The chain couples TRBV7-9 to TRBJ1-2; D is perhaps TRBD1 (5 bases). CDR1 is SEHNR and CDR2 is FQNEAQ in the germline V gene (reference sequence). V lost 4 bases, J lost 6 bases, and 12 bases lay in between. The CDR3 is 13 residues long.

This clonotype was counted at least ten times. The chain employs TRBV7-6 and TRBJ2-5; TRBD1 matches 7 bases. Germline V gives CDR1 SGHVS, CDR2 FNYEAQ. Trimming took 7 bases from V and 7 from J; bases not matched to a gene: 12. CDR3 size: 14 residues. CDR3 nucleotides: TGTGCCAGCACCGACCTAACAGGGGATGGGACCCAGTACTTC. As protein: CASTDLTGDGTQYF.

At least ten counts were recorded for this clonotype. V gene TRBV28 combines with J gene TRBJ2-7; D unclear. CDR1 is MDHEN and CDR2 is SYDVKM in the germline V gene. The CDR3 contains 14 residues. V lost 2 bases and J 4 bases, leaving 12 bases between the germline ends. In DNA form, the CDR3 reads TGTGCCAGCAGTTTAGGGTCCAAATGGTACGAGCAGTACTTC. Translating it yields CASSLGSKWYEQYF.

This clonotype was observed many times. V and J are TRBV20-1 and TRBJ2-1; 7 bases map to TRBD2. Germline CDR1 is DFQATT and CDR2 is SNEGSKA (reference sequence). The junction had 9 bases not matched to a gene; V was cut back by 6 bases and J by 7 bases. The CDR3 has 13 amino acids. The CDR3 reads CSAPPGGSNEQFF. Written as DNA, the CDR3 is TGCAGTGCCCCACCGGGGGGAAGTAATGAGCAGTTCTTC.

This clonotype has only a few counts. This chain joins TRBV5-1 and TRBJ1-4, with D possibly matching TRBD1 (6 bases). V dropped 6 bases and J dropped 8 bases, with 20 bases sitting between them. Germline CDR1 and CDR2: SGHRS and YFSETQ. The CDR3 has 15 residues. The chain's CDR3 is CASTLGGREREKLFF. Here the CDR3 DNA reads TGCGCCAGCACCCTCGGGGGCAGGGAGCGAGAAAAACTGTTTTTT.

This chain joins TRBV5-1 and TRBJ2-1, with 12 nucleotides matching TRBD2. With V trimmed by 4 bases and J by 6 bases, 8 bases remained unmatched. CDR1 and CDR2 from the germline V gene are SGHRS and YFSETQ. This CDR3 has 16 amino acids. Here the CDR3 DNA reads TGCGCCAGCAGCCCGAGCCCTAGCGGGGGGGCCAATGAGCAGTTCTTC. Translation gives CASSPSPSGGANEQFF.